This entry describes one T cell receptor (beta chain). Germline CDR1 reads LGHNT; CDR2 reads FRNRAP. V lost 0 bases, J lost 7 bases, and 12 bases lay in between. The CDR3 is 15 residues long. The data belong to a study of T cell responses to AZD1222 COVID-19 vaccine. Data came from immunoSEQ multiplex PCR; TCRdb stores just in-frame clones and leaves some out. The sample lists over 150,000 clones; roughly 87% were seen once. The chain carries TRBV12-5 and TRBJ2-2; D might be TRBD2 (6 bases). The sample in question was peripheral blood, obtained on day 0 of AZD1222 vaccination. This TCR was sampled from an adult in good health. CDR3 DNA: TGTGCTAGTGGTTTGGTACACGGGGAGGTCGGGGAGCTGTTTTTT. This sequence encodes CASGLVHGEVGELFF.